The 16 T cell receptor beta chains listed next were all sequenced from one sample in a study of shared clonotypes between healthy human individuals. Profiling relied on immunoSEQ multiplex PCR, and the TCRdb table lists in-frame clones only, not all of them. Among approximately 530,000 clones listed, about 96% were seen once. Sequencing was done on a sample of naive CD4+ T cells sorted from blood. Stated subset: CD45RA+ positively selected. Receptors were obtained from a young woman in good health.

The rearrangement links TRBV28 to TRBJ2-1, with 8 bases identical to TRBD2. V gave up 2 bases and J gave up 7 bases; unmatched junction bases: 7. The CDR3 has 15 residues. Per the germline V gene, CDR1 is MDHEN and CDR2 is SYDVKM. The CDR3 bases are TGTGCCAGCAGTTTAACGGGACTAGTCAGGAATGAGCAGTTCTTC. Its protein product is CASSLTGLVRNEQFF.

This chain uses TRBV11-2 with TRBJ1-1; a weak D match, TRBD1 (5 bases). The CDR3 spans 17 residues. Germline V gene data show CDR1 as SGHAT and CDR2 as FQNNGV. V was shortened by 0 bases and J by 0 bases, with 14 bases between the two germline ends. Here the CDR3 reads CASSLEMPGYMNTEAFF. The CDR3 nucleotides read TGTGCCAGCAGCTTAGAAATGCCAGGGTACATGAACACTGAAGCTTTCTTT.

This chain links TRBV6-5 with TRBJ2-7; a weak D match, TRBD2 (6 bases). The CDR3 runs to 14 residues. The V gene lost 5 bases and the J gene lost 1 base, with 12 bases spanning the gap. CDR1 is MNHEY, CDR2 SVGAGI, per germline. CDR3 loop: CASSRGDLSYEQYF. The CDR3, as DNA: TGTGCCAGCAGTCGCGGGGACTTATCCTACGAGCAGTACTTC.

The CDR3 region has the DNA TGTGCCAGCAGCAGAGGGACAGGGGGAAACTACGAGCAGTACTTC. Its translation: CASSRGTGGNYEQYF. The chain is built from TRBV11-2 and TRBJ2-7; 11 nucleotides line up with TRBD1. J was trimmed by 3 bases and V by 5 bases; bases with no gene match: 6. The CDR3 sequence is 15 residues long. Germline assignment: CDR1 SGHAT and CDR2 FQNNGV. Looking up the rest from reference TRBV11-2 and TRBJ2-7 gives the full variable domain: EAGVAQSPRYKIIEKRQSVAFWCNPISGHATLYWYQQILGQGPKLLIQFQNNGVVDDSQLPKDRFSAERLKGVDSTLKIQPAKLEDSAVYLCASSRGTGGNYEQYFGPGTRLTVT.

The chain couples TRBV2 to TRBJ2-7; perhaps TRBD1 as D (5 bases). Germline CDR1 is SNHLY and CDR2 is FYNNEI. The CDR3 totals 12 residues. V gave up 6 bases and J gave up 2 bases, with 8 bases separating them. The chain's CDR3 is CASRGHTYEQYF. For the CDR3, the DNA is TGTGCCAGCAGGGGGCACACCTACGAGCAGTACTTC.

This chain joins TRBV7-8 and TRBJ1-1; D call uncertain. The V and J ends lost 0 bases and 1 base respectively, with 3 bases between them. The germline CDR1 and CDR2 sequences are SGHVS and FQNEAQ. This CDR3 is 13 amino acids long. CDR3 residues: CASSLAANTEAFF. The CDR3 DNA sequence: TGTGCCAGCAGCTTAGCAGCGAACACTGAAGCTTTCTTT. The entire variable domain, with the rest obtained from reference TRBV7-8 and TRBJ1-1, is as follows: GAGVSQSPRYKVAKRGQDVALRCDPISGHVSLFWYQQALGQGPEFLTYFQNEAQLDKSGLPSDRFFAERPEGSVSTLKIQRTQQEDSAVYLCASSLAANTEAFFGQGTRLTVV.

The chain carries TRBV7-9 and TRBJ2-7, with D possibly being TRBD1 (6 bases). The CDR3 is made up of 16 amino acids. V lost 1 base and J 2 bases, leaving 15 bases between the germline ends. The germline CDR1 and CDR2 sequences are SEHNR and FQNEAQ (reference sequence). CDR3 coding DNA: TGTGCCAGCAGCTTAGGGGGACAACGAAGGACCTACGAGCAGTACTTC. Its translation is CASSLGGQRRTYEQYF.

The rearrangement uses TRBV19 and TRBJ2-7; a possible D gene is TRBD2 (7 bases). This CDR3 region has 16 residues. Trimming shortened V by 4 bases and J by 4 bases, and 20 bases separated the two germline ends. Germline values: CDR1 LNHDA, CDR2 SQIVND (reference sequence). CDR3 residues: CASSTGEGTGRYEQYF. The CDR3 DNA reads TGTGCCAGTAGTACAGGGGAGGGGACTGGCAGATACGAGCAGTACTTC.

The CDR3 DNA follows: TGTGCCAGCAGCTTGGGGGGACAGCAAGAGACCCAGTACTTC. Translation gives CASSLGGQQETQYF. This chain connects TRBV5-4 to TRBJ2-5; 7 bases line up with TRBD1. The germline gives CDR1 SGHNT, CDR2 YYREEE (reference sequence). This CDR3 has 14 amino acids. V gave up 0 bases and J gave up 2 bases; unmatched junction bases: 1. The full variable domain, in which reference TRBV5-4 and TRBJ2-5 provide the parts outside the CDR3, is ETGVTQSPTHLIKTRGQQVTLRCSSQSGHNTVSWYQQALGQGPQFIFQYYREEENGRGNFPPRFSGLQFPNYSSELNVNALELDDSALYLCASSLGGQQETQYFGPGTRLLVL.

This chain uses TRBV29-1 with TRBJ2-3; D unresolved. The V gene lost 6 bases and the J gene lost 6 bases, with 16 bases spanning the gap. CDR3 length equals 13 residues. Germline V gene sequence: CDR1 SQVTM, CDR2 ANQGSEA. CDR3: CSVARAPGDTQYF. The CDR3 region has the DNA TGCAGCGTGGCTCGAGCTCCTGGGGATACGCAGTATTTT.

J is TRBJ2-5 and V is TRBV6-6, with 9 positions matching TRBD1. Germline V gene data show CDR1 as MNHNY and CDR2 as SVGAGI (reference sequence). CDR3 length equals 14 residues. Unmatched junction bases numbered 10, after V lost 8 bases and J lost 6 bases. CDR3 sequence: CASGFSDRGQTQYF. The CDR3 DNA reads TGTGCCAGCGGATTCTCGGACAGGGGACAGACCCAGTACTTC.

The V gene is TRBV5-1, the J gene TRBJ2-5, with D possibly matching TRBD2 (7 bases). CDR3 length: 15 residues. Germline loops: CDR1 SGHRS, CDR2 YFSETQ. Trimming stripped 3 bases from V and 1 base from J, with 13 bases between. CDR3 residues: CASSSGGRSQETQYF. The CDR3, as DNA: TGCGCCAGCAGCTCGGGGGGCAGAAGCCAAGAGACCCAGTACTTC.

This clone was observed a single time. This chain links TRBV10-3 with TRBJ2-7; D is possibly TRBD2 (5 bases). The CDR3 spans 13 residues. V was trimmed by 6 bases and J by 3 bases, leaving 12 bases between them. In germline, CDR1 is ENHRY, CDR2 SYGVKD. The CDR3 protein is CAISLLENYEQYF. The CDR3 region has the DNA TGTGCCATCAGCTTACTAGAGAACTACGAGCAGTACTTC.

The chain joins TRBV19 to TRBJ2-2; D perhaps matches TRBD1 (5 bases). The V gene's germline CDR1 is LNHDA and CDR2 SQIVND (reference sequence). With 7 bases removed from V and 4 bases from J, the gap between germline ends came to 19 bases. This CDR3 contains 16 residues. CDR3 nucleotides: TGTGCCAGTACTAAATCCCCTCAAAGGGGCACCGGGGAGCTGTTTTTT. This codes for CASTKSPQRGTGELFF. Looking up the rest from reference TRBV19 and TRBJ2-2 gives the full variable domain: DGGITQSPKYLFRKEGQNVTLSCEQNLNHDAMYWYRQDPGQGLRLIYYSQIVNDFQKGDIAEGYSVSREKKESFPLTVTSAQKNPTAFYLCASTKSPQRGTGELFFGEGSRLTVL.

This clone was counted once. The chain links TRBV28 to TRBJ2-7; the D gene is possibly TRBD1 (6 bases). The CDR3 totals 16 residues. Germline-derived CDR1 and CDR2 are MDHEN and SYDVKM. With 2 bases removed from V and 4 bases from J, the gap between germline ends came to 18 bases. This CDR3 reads CASSLKVWGQGYEQYF. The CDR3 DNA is TGTGCCAGCAGTTTAAAAGTTTGGGGGCAAGGGTACGAGCAGTACTTC.

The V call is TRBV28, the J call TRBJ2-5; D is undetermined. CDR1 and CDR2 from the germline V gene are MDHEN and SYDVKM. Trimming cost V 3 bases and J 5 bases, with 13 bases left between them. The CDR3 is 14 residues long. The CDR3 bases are TGTGCCAGCAGTTTCCCCGCCCGAACGGAGACCCAGTACTTC. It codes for CASSFPARTETQYF.